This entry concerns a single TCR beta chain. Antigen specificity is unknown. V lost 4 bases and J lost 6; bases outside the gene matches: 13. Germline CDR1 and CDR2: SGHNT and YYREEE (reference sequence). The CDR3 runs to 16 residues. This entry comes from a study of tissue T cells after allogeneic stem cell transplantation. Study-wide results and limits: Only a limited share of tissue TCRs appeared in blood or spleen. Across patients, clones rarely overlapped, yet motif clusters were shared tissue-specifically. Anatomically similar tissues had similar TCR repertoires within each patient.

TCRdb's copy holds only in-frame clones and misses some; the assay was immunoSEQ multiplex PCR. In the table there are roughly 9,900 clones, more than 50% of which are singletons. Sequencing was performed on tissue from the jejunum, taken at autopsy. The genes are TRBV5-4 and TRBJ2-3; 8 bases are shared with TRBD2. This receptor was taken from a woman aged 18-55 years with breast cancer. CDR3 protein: CASSLTGTRFMDTQYF. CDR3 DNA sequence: TGTGCCAGCAGCCTTACCGGGACTAGATTTATGGATACGCAGTATTTT.